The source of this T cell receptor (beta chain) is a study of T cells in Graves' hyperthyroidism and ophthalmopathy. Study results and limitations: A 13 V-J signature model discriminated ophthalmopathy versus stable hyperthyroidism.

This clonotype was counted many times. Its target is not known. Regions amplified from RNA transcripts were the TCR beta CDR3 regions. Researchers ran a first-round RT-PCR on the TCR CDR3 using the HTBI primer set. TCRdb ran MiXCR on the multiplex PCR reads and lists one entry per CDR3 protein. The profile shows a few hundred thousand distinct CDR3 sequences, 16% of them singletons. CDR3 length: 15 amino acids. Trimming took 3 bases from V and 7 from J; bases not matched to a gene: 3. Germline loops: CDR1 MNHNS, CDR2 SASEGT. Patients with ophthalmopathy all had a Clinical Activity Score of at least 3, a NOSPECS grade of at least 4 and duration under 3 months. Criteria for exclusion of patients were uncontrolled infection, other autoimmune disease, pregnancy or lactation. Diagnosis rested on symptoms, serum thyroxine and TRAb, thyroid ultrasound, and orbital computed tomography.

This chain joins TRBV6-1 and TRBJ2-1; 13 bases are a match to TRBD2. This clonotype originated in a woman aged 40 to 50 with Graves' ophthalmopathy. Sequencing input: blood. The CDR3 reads CASSDGTSGVNEQFF. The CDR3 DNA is TGTGCCAGCAGTGACGGGACTAGCGGGGTTAATGAGCAGTTCTTC.